This TCR beta chain comes out of a study of blood T cell repertoires in COVID-19. Profiled with immunoSEQ multiplex PCR; TCRdb holds only in-frame clones, not every one. The table has 200,000 to 250,000 clones, about four fifths seen once. The CDR3 extends over 13 amino acids. V was cut by 8 bases and J by 2 bases, with 15 bases left in between. Per the germline V gene, CDR1 is GTSNPN and CDR2 is SVGIG (reference sequence). This receptor was identified in a man between 50 and 59 years old with acute or convalescent COVID-19. The chain links TRBV30 to TRBJ1-1, with D possibly TRBD1 on 5 matching bases. The sequenced sample was peripheral blood. CDR3 coding DNA: TGTGCCGGAAACGGGGGGGTTAACACTGAAGCTTTCTTT. Translation: CAGNGGVNTEAFF.